This T cell receptor (beta chain) is drawn from a study of T cell repertoires in cytomegalovirus infection. Study overall: Matching HLA type, along with CMV infection, was indicated by public TCR beta signatures.

Via MiXCR, TCRdb re-called the reads, giving one row per CDR3 protein. This table holds some 300,000 distinct CDR3 sequences, roughly a sixth found once. Comment on this clonotype: The antigen is undetermined.

The CDR3 covers 11 residues. Between the trimmed V and J ends, which lost 3 bases and 5 bases, there was a span of 5 bases. The study's findings and limits: HLA-C-restricted, CMV-specific TCR beta clonotypes were dominant ex vivo. Cumulative public TCR beta family frequency identified carriers of CMV plus the relevant HLA.

Sequenced sample: PBMCs. The TCR originated in a human donor in good health (CMV status not recorded). Some clones in this sample may be carry-over from other donors' samples. The rearrangement joins TRBV12-3 or TRBV12-4 to TRBJ2-7; D gene unclear. In DNA, the CDR3 is TGTGCCAGCAGTTTTGGGCACGAGCAGTACTTC. Amino acid sequence: CASSFGHEQYF.